This entry describes one TCR beta chain. What it binds is not known. Some clones are missing from TCRdb's copy, which holds only in-frame ones; the method was immunoSEQ multiplex PCR. This sample has 86,000 or so clones, with about 94% found just once. Trimming removed 2 bases from V and 6 bases from J, with 11 bases in between. Germline V gives CDR1 KGHSH, CDR2 LQKENI. The CDR3 has 13 amino acids. This sample was taken from a study of human versus mouse CDR3 diversity and MHC coevolution. Study observations and caveats: Compared with mice, human CDR3s carried more deletions and insertions on average. About 1.6 million TCR beta clonotypes were estimated for humans, the largest repertoire.

The rearrangement links TRBV18 to TRBJ2-7, with D hard to call. This sequence was found in a person aged 30 to 69 in good health. The source material was naive CD4+ T cells from blood. This sample's subset: CD45RO-negative CD62L-positive naive CD4 T cells. DNA for the CDR3: TGTGCCAGCTCACCAACCCCACTCCCCGAGCAGTACTTC. The encoded protein is CASSPTPLPEQYF.